This is a list of T cell receptor beta chains from one sample in a study of blood T cell repertoires in COVID-19. Assay used: immunoSEQ multiplex PCR; TCRdb lists only in-frame clones, some missing. The data show 370,000 or so clones, 80% to 90% seen once. The source material was PBMCs or T cells enriched from blood (not recorded which). Receptors were obtained from a man aged 30 to 39 who had recovered from COVID-19. CDR3s include the opening cysteine and the closing phenylalanine or tryptophan. Fields, in order: clone size, V gene, J gene, CDR3 length, D gene, CDR3 protein, CDR3 DNA. A D gene is named only where the DNA matches it firmly. Some rows have no size entry. The others give once, few or many, or a class for an expanded clone.

-	TRBV10-3	TRBJ1-2	15	-	CAISGMTAQNYGYTF	TGTGCCATCAGTGGAATGACAGCCCAAAACTATGGCTACACCTTC
-	TRBV4-3	TRBJ2-5	16	-	CASSQGNSRVGETQYF	TGCGCCAGCAGCCAAGGAAACTCCAGGGTCGGGGAGACCCAGTACTTC
-	TRBV2	TRBJ1-2	12	TRBD1	CASTTGAGGYTF	TGTGCCAGCACAACAGGGGCGGGTGGCTACACCTTC
-	TRBV6-2/TRBV6-3	TRBJ2-5	14	-	CASSWTVSQETQYF	TGTGCCAGCAGTTGGACAGTTTCTCAAGAGACCCAGTACTTC
-	TRBV10-3	TRBJ2-3	14	-	CAISEQGGTDTQYF	TGTGCCATCAGTGAGCAAGGGGGAACGGATACGCAGTATTTT
-	TRBV7-9	TRBJ1-2	15	TRBD1	CASSFSDRVGLGYTF	TGTGCCAGCAGCTTCTCGGACAGGGTAGGGCTTGGCTACACCTTC
once	TRBV13	TRBJ1-1	11	-	CASSFYGEAFF	TGTGCCAGCAGCTTCTACGGTGAAGCTTTCTTT
-	TRBV5-4	TRBJ1-1	14	-	CASSLAGGNTEAFF	TGTGCCAGCAGCTTGGCGGGGGGGAACACTGAAGCTTTCTTT
-	TRBV10-3	TRBJ2-1	18	TRBD2	CAISGASGGANDPNEQFF	TGTGCCATCAGTGGTGCTAGCGGGGGGGCCAACGATCCCAATGAGCAGTTCTTC
-	TRBV7-9	TRBJ1-4	15	-	CASSTRPLGRGKLFF	TGTGCCAGCAGCACTCGACCGCTTGGGAGGGGAAAACTGTTTTTT
once	TRBV5-1	TRBJ2-1	16	TRBD1	CASSSNVDRGNNEQFF	TGCGCCAGCAGCTCGAATGTGGACAGGGGAAACAATGAGCAGTTCTTC
-	TRBV15	TRBJ1-6	15	-	CATSRDTGPNSPLHF	TGTGCCACCAGCAGAGATACGGGTCCCAATTCACCCCTCCACTTT
-	TRBV5-1	TRBJ2-5	16	TRBD2	CASSSLGTSGGETQYF	TGCGCCAGCAGCTCCCTCGGGACTAGCGGGGGGGAGACCCAGTACTTC
-	TRBV19	TRBJ1-1	15	-	CASSLSTGTPQAAFF	TGTGCCAGTAGTTTAAGCACCGGGACACCTCAGGCAGCTTTCTTT
-	TRBV5-1	TRBJ2-3	14	TRBD2	CASSLISGGDTQYF	TGCGCCAGCAGCTTGATTAGCGGGGGTGATACGCAGTATTTT
-	TRBV5-4	TRBJ2-1	17	-	CASSLAGGTRRGNEQFF	TGTGCCAGCAGCTTGGCCGGAGGGACACGGCGGGGGAATGAGCAGTTCTTC
few	TRBV18	TRBJ2-7	14	TRBD1	CASSPRTGSYEQYF	TGTGCCAGCTCCCCCCGGACAGGATCGTACGAGCAGTACTTC
once	TRBV6-5	TRBJ1-2	15	TRBD1	CASRTHGTAPGGYTF	TGTGCCAGCAGAACTCACGGGACAGCCCCGGGAGGCTACACCTTC
few	TRBV6-2/TRBV6-3	TRBJ2-2	16	TRBD2	CASSPPRTSVTGELFF	TGTGCCAGCAGTCCGCCCCGAACTAGCGTCACCGGGGAGCTGTTTTTT
-	TRBV5-1	TRBJ1-4	13	-	CASKRTPNEKLFF	TGCGCCAGCAAGAGGACACCTAATGAAAAACTGTTTTTT
-	TRBV4-1	TRBJ1-5	14	-	CASSQVPGNQPQHF	TGCGCCAGCAGCCAAGTACCAGGGAATCAGCCCCAGCATTTT
-	TRBV15	TRBJ2-1	13	-	CATARTGFDEQFF	TGTGCCACCGCGAGGACGGGATTCGATGAGCAGTTCTTC
-	TRBV29-1	TRBJ1-2	15	TRBD1	CSVDSAGGADYGYTF	TGCAGCGTTGATTCGGCAGGGGGCGCGGACTATGGCTACACCTTC
-	TRBV30	TRBJ1-2	13	-	CAWSVRTEYGYTF	TGTGCCTGGAGTGTACGAACGGAGTATGGCTACACCTTC
-	TRBV11-3	TRBJ2-5	13	-	CASSLGAAETQYF	TGTGCCAGCAGTTTGGGGGCCGCCGAGACCCAGTACTTC
-	TRBV10-3	TRBJ1-1	13	TRBD1	CAIKDRGPTEAFF	TGTGCCATCAAGGACAGGGGGCCTACTGAAGCTTTCTTT
-	TRBV6-6	TRBJ2-7	15	TRBD2	CASSYAQRGLYEQYF	TGTGCCAGCAGTTACGCCCAGCGGGGCCTCTACGAGCAGTACTTC
once	TRBV11-2	TRBJ1-1	17	TRBD1	CASSIKPGTAVNTEAFF	TGTGCCAGCAGCATAAAACCCGGGACAGCGGTGAACACTGAAGCTTTCTTT
-	TRBV5-1	TRBJ1-1	12	-	CASSNSLTEAFF	TGCGCCAGCAGCAACAGCCTAACCGAAGCTTTCTTT
-	TRBV19	TRBJ2-2	16	TRBD2	CASRPPFGGVAGELFF	TGTGCCAGTAGACCCCCTTTTGGGGGGGTCGCCGGGGAGCTGTTTTTT
-	TRBV6-2/TRBV6-3	TRBJ2-5	14	-	CASSISRAQETQYF	TGTGCCAGCAGTATAAGCAGGGCCCAAGAGACCCAGTACTTC
-	TRBV11-2	TRBJ2-4	13	TRBD2	CASSLAGGSIQYF	TGTGCCAGCAGCCTAGCGGGAGGGAGCATTCAGTACTTC
-	TRBV10-1	TRBJ1-2	13	TRBD1	CASSEGRGQGYTF	TGCGCCAGCAGTGAGGGAAGGGGGCAAGGCTACACCTTC
few	TRBV6-5	TRBJ1-4	14	-	CASGGTDYNEKLFF	TGTGCCAGCGGAGGGACGGATTATAATGAAAAACTGTTTTTT
-	TRBV5-6	TRBJ1-6	14	TRBD1	CASSRGQGGSPLHF	TGTGCCAGCAGCAGGGGACAGGGAGGGTCACCCCTCCACTTT
few	TRBV9	TRBJ2-5	13	-	CASSVGGQETQYF	TGTGCCAGCAGCGTAGGAGGCCAAGAGACCCAGTACTTC
-	TRBV3-1/TRBV3-2	TRBJ1-2	17	TRBD1	CASSLIQGARVIYGYTF	TGTGCCAGCAGTCTAATACAGGGGGCGCGGGTCATCTATGGCTACACCTTC
-	TRBV5-1	TRBJ1-1	17	TRBD1	CASSPLTGTGVNTEAFF	TGCGCCAGCAGCCCCCTAACCGGGACAGGGGTGAACACTGAAGCTTTCTTT
-	TRBV5-4	TRBJ1-3	13	-	CASSLWVGNTIYF	TGTGCCAGCAGCTTATGGGTCGGGAACACCATATATTTT
-	TRBV5-8	TRBJ2-7	15	-	CASSLARTWGREQYF	TGTGCCAGCAGCTTGGCCCGCACATGGGGCCGCGAGCAGTACTTC
-	TRBV25-1	TRBJ2-7	16	TRBD1	CASSDTGTGFLNEQYF	TGTGCCAGCAGTGATACCGGGACAGGGTTTTTGAATGAGCAGTACTTC
-	TRBV18	TRBJ2-7	13	-	CASSPGGFDEQYF	TGTGCCAGCTCACCAGGGGGGTTCGACGAGCAGTACTTC
-	TRBV20-1	TRBJ2-3	13	-	CSASMVATDTQYF	TGCAGTGCTAGTATGGTAGCCACAGATACGCAGTATTTT
-	TRBV15	TRBJ1-4	14	-	CATRLAGTNEKLFF	TGTGCCACTCGACTGGCAGGGACTAATGAAAAACTGTTTTTT
-	TRBV3-1/TRBV3-2	TRBJ1-6	13	-	CASRSVSGSPLHF	TGTGCCAGCAGGTCGGTTAGCGGTTCACCCCTCCACTTT
-	TRBV9	TRBJ2-6	18	-	CASSVNRNRPPGANVLTF	TGTGCCAGCAGCGTGAACAGGAACAGACCCCCTGGGGCCAACGTCCTGACTTTC